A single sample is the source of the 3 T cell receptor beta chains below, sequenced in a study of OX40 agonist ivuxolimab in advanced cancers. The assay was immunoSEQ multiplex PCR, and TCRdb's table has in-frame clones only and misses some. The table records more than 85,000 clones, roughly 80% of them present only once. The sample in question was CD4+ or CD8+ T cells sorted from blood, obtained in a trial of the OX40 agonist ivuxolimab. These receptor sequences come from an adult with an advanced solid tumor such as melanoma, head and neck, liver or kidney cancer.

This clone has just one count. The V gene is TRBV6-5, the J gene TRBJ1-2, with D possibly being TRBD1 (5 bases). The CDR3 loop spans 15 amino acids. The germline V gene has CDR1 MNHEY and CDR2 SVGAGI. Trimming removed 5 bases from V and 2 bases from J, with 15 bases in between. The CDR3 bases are TGTGCCAGCAGTGCGTATAGTCAGGGAAACTATGGCTACACCTTC. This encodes CASSAYSQGNYGYTF.

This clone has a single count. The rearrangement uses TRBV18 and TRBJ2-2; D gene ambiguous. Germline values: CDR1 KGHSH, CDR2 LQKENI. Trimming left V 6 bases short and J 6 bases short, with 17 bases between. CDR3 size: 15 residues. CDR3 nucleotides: TGTGCCAGCTCGCAAAAGGATCGAAGCGCCGGGGAGCTGTTTTTT. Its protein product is CASSQKDRSAGELFF.

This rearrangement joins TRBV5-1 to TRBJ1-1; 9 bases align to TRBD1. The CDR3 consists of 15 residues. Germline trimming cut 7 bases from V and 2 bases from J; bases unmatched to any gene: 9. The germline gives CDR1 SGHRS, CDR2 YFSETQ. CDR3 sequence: CASSRQGQGNTEAFF. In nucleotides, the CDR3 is TGCGCCAGCTCCCGCCAGGGACAGGGAAACACTGAAGCTTTCTTT.